This T cell receptor (beta chain) is from a study of cytomegalovirus exposure and HLA in healthy donors (dated by TCRdb to the late 2010s). Notes on the research overall: According to an earlier analysis of around 600 of the donors, roughly 180 million T cells yielded 95 million to 140 million unique TCR beta sequences and approximately 300 Gb of sequence data. About 310 gigabases of sequencing data and approximately 84 million unique TCR sequences were included in an early release covering under 650 HLA-typed donors. Rather than drawing on any new phenotypic data, the later analysis identified candidate immune exposures from TCR beta sequences and the way those sequences occurred across donors. An earlier analysis of roughly 580 of the donors used high-throughput TCR beta sequencing to judge whether each TCR beta V gene segment behaved as functional or pseudogenic. To study patterns of TCR occurrence, a later analysis re-analyzed previously published TCR beta repertoires from several hundred donors and added high-resolution HLA genotyping. Both class I and class II loci were covered by HLA typing, at four-digit resolution. Among the approximately 400 genotyped donors, approximately 82% belonged to the genetic ancestry cluster associated with self-reported Caucasian donors. Besides the first cohort of 666 subjects, a separate validation cohort made up of 90 to 150 different subjects was used. Donor age, sex, ethnicity and CMV serostatus were compiled together with the repertoire data. The T cell repertoires of some 670 subjects were profiled by immunosequencing and related to cytomegalovirus serostatus. Typing coverage varied by locus: about 629-640 donors for A, B, C, DRB1 and DQB1; roughly 510 for DQA1; approximately 610 for DPA1; roughly 450 for DPB1. Every discovery cohort repertoire had been produced on one sequencing platform. On average, over 200,000 unique TCR beta nucleotide sequences were sequenced per donor among 398 genotyped donors of the cohort, with about 19% of those sequences being non-productive. Because of strong linkage in the cohort, roughly 5 DR-DQ haplotypes were treated as single units for association and clustering. High-throughput TCR immunosequencing, statistical association of individual TCRs with disease status, and machine learning were combined to predict cytomegalovirus infection status. Genome-wide SNP genotypes for about 65% of the 666 donors were used in a later genetic analysis, which treated that subset as a discovery cohort. The study was designed to test whether signatures of past pathogen exposure could be identified by cataloging public T cell receptors. On the study overall, not on this receptor specifically: In a later genetic analysis, a missense DCLRE1C variant was associated with V-gene and J-gene trimming of TCR beta chains, and the association was replicated in an independent cohort. A later analysis found that most CMV-associated TCR beta chains appeared HLA-restricted, with HLA associations seemingly driven largely by CMV exposure. A further reported finding was that TCR beta sequences accurately predicted the HLA-A and HLA-B alleles for most subjects in the first cohort. In a later genetic analysis, fewer N-insertions in productive TCRs were reported among donors in an Asian-associated ancestry cluster than the 666-donor mean. The only immune exposure information available for the cohort was CMV serostatus. Compared with equally common non-associated chains, HLA-associated TCR beta chains in a later analysis were more clonally expanded and had lower generation probabilities. Because HLA typing was missing for some donors at each locus, association tests included only the typed subset. In vitro tests confirmed that a few of the cytomegalovirus-associated TCR beta chains recognize cytomegalovirus antigens. A later analysis found that TCR association rates varied across HLA loci, with DRB1 alleles showing the most associated TCRs and HLA-C alleles the fewest. The presence/absence analyses assumed that sequencing depth was roughly uniform across donors, and that assumption may not be true. A group of highly shared sequence variants was considered likely to be a technical artifact of the sequencing pipeline. Correlated functional status among segregating V segments might reflect linkage disequilibrium, but an unknown experimental factor could not be ruled out. In this cohort, only TCR beta chains were sequenced, and detectable features were limited by the absence of alpha or paired-chain data. Most TCR sequences were observed very rarely across donors, whereas some public TCRs were present in many individuals. Some IMGT-functional V segments, including TRBV6-2 and TRBV6-3, could not be distinguished by the 87-base-pair reads and were therefore excluded. Cytomegalovirus status was reported to be diagnosed by the classifier with high specificity and sensitivity in both the original and validation cohorts. The study gave a list of about 150 TCR beta chains associated with cytomegalovirus. Several of the top co-occurrence clusters appeared to be linked to parvovirus B19, influenza, CMV and Epstein-Barr virus, according to a later analysis. When HLA alleles, especially DR and DQ, strongly co-occurred, attributing TCR associations to individual alleles was difficult. Because counts were too low, some 16 rarely observed V segments, including chromosome 9 orphons, were excluded from the earlier analysis of 500 to 700 of the donors. It was suggested by the authors that the approach could potentially be generalized to other disease states and immunological phenotypes. Broadly in line with IMGT annotations, most TCR beta V segments showed up in productive rearrangements about 90% or about 30% of the time in an earlier analysis of 587 of the donors. At a false discovery rate of 0.05, a later analysis linked about 16,000 TCR beta sequences to specific HLA alleles.

The receptor library was made with the immunoSEQ multiplex PCR assay. A mixture of 60 forward primers for TCR Vbeta segments and 13 reverse primers for TCR Jbeta segments was used in the multiplex PCR. The CDR3 region of rearranged TCR beta genes was amplified from genomic DNA with a multiplex PCR assay. The Illumina HiSeq System was used to sequence the amplified TCR beta libraries as 87-base-pair reads. The original methods were these. In a later analysis, some 80 million unique TCR beta chains were counted across the 650 to 700 repertoires, and about 10 million of these chains were shared by at least two donors. Raw reads were error-corrected and collapsed into unique sequences with a nearest-neighbor algorithm that merged closely related sequences to remove PCR and sequencing errors. Alignment of CDR3 sequences to IMGT reference sequences was used to assign V, D and J gene segments. Each retained sequence needed at least a six-nucleotide match to both a V gene segment and a J gene segment. A rearrangement was called productive if the CDR3 had no stop codons and remained in frame with V and J, and every other rearrangement was called non-productive. CDR3 was defined by IMGT convention, running from the second conserved V-encoded cysteine to the conserved J-encoded phenylalanine. Sequences without an unambiguous match to a single V gene segment were excluded from the earlier analysis of almost 600 of the donors. In an earlier analysis of roughly 600 of the donors, a V segment was called functional when productive rearrangements were above 56.7%, and segregating when the standard deviation between donors exceeded 5%. To diagnose cytomegalovirus status from the catalog of TCR beta chain sequences, a statistical classification framework was built. In a later analysis, V and J genes were assigned by comparing TCR nucleotide sequences against IMGT/GENE-DB human TR gene sequences. In a later analysis, CDR3 sequences and most-parsimonious VDJ recombination scenarios were assigned using the TCRdist pipeline. A later analysis defined each TCR beta chain by its CDR3 amino acid sequence plus V-gene family, and excluded reads lacking a unique V-gene family. In a later analysis, around 600 highly shared, low-generation-probability nucleotide sequences were removed to address suspected cross-contamination and a sequencing artifact. In a later analysis, a clonal expansion index for each public chain was calculated from normalized within-repertoire ranks of inferred template counts. In a later analysis, generation probabilities were computed with a VDJ recombination model fitted to out-of-frame rearrangements, and the resulting probabilities were checked against IGoR. In a later analysis, TCR-TCR, TCR-HLA and TCR-CMV co-occurrence was scored with hypergeometric tests, and a repertoire-size bias correction was applied to TCR pairs. A later analysis estimated false discovery rates by permuting HLA or CMV assignments 20 times. In a later analysis, co-occurring TCRs were grouped with DBSCAN, and TCRdist sequence similarity was added when clustering was performed within HLA-allele-positive subsets. Repertoires with fewer than 30,000 or more than 120,000 public chains were left out of co-occurrence clustering, as were five repertoires with anomalous nucleotide sharing. TCRdb stores this immuneACCESS table with in-frame sequences only. Part of the clones is absent; in the studies checked, under half of the shortfall reflects unresolved V genes, and no reason is known for the rest. The V and J calls and the clone size are those of that table, but D and trimming were determined from the DNA. This sample comprises about 78,000 clones, approximately 70% of them detected only once. Around 10% of the sample rests with the top ten.

From the cysteine up to the phenylalanine, the CDR3 has a length of 14 residues. The entry retains the CDR3 DNA only, 42 bases that are in frame from base 1. The germline V gene (reference sequence) specifies GTSNPN as CDR1 and SVGIG as CDR2. The germline ends are 8 bases apart after V is trimmed by 0 bases and J by 5 bases. About this clone: No antigen is known for it. No quality values exist for individual bases; no much larger clone is one base distant.

The cohort comprised some 730 healthy bone marrow donors. Cohort members were all nominally healthy when sampled, although unrecorded immune exposures were likely present. The donor tested CMV seropositive, placing the donor among the 310 or so seropositive members of the cohort. Every donor gave a peripheral blood sample, and the peripheral blood mononuclear cells from that sample were used for TCR beta sequencing. The Qiagen DNeasy Blood Extraction Kit was used to extract genomic DNA from the blood cell samples. The receptor was derived from a woman in her forties in good health and CMV-seropositive. The chain is assembled from TRBV30 and TRBJ1-6, with the D gene uncertain. Sequenced material: PBMCs. The CDR3 protein is CAWSVDGNNSPLHF. The DNA sequence is as follows: TGTGCCTGGAGTGTTGACGGGAATAATTCACCCCTCCACTTT.